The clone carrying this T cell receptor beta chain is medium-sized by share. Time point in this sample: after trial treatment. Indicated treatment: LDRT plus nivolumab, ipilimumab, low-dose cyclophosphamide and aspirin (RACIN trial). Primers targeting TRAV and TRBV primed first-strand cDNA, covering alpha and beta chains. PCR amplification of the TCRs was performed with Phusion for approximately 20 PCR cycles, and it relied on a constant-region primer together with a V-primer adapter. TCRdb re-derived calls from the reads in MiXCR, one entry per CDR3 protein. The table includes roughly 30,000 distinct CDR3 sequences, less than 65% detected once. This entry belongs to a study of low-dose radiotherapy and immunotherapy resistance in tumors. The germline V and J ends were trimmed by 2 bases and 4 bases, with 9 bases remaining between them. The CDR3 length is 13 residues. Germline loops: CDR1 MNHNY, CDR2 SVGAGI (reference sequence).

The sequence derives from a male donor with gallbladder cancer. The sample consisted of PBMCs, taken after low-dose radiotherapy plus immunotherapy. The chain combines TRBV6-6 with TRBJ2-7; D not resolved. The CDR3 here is CASSYGQYYEQYF. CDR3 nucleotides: TGTGCCAGCAGTTACGGCCAGTATTACGAGCAGTACTTC.